These T cell receptor beta chains were read from a single sample in a study of cytomegalovirus exposure and HLA in healthy donors. Clones were sequenced by immunoSEQ multiplex PCR, and TCRdb holds only the in-frame ones, with some missing. The sample shows 120,000 to 150,000 clones, 79% of them seen only once. The sample taken for sequencing was PBMCs. These receptors were collected from a man aged 18 to 29 in good health and CMV-seronegative. The CDR3 runs from the conserved cysteine through the conserved F or W. D genes are given only for firm matches. For some rows the clone size is stated as once, few or many, or as a class when expanded; others skip it.

clone size	D gene	V gene	J gene	CDR3 DNA	CDR3 protein
.	.	TRBV30	TRBJ1-4	TGTGCCTGGAGGGGAGACGGGGATAATGAAAAACTGTTTTTT	CAWRGDGDNEKLFF
few	.	TRBV2	TRBJ2-3	TGTGCCAGCACCGACAGGACAGATACGCAGTATTTT	CASTDRTDTQYF
.	.	TRBV14	TRBJ1-1	TGTGCCAGCAGCCAAGACCGAAGGGGTGAATCTTTCTTT	CASSQDRRGESFF
.	TRBD1	TRBV6-1	TRBJ1-4	TGTGCCAGCAGTGGGCGACAGGGGTTTCCCCTCGCAACTAATGAAAAACTGTTTTTT	CASSGRQGFPLATNEKLFF
few	.	TRBV7-6	TRBJ1-6	TGTGCCAGCGGGGAGTATAATTCACCCCTCCACTTT	CASGEYNSPLHF
.	.	TRBV4-1	TRBJ1-2	TGCGCCAGCAGCCAAGGACAGTTTGTTGGCTACACCTTC	CASSQGQFVGYTF
.	.	TRBV12-5	TRBJ1-4	TGTGCTAGTGGTTTGGCCGCCACAGGTGCAACTAATGAAAAACTGTTTTTT	CASGLAATGATNEKLFF
.	.	TRBV7-8	TRBJ1-2	TGTGCCAGCAGGGGGGACAACCCGCGGCGGCCCAACTATGGCTACACCTTC	CASRGDNPRRPNYGYTF
.	.	TRBV29-1	TRBJ1-5	TGCAGCGTTGTTACAGGGAATAGCAATCAGCCCCAGCATTTT	CSVVTGNSNQPQHF
.	.	TRBV13	TRBJ2-6	TGTGCCAGCATCTCAACCGGGACGGAGGGAAGTAAAGACGTCCTGACTTTC	CASISTGTEGSKDVLTF
.	.	TRBV6-5	TRBJ1-1	TGTGCCAGCAGTTACTCACCCGACAGGCAAGCTTTCTTT	CASSYSPDRQAFF
.	TRBD1	TRBV7-9	TRBJ1-2	TGTGCCAGCAGCCAAGGGACAGAGAGGCTTGGCTACACCTTC	CASSQGTERLGYTF
.	.	TRBV10-3	TRBJ1-2	TGTGCCATCAGCAGACCCACCGGGACTACAGGCTACACCTTC	CAISRPTGTTGYTF
once	.	TRBV9	TRBJ1-2	TGTGCCAGCAGCGCCTCGACAGGACCCAACTATGGCTACACCTTC	CASSASTGPNYGYTF
once	.	TRBV15	TRBJ2-7	TGTGCCACCAGCAGAGAAGCATACAGGGCCCTCTCCTACGAGCAGTACTTC	CATSREAYRALSYEQYF
.	.	TRBV27	TRBJ2-3	TGTGCCAGCTGGCCCGGGGGTCCTTCCACAGATACGCAGTATTTT	CASWPGGPSTDTQYF
.	.	TRBV28	TRBJ1-6	TGTGCCAGCAGTTTAGACTGGCAGGGCAATAATTCACCCCTCCACTTT	CASSLDWQGNNSPLHF
once	.	TRBV7-9	TRBJ1-4	TGTGCCAGCAGCTTGTTGCAGGGTCATGAAAAACTGTTTTTT	CASSLLQGHEKLFF
.	.	TRBV5-1	TRBJ1-1	TGCGCCAGCGAGGAAGGAGGGCTTTCCTCTGAAGCTTTCTTT	CASEEGGLSSEAFF
.	TRBD1	TRBV5-4	TRBJ2-7	TGTGCCAGCAGCCCCACAGGGGGCCTAAGCTCCTACGAGCAGTACTTC	CASSPTGGLSSYEQYF
.	TRBD2	TRBV6-4	TRBJ2-1	TGTGCCAGCAGTGACTCAGGTAGCGGGGGTCGAGAGCAGTTCTTC	CASSDSGSGGREQFF
.	TRBD1	TRBV2	TRBJ1-2	TGTGCCAGCAGTAGGGGACAGGGACAAGGCTACACCTTC	CASSRGQGQGYTF
few	TRBD1	TRBV27	TRBJ1-1	TGTGCCAGCAGTTTTCGACAGGGAGGCACTGAAGCTTTCTTT	CASSFRQGGTEAFF
.	.	TRBV2	TRBJ1-1	TGTGCCAGCAGTGCCGATCAAGGAACAGGGCCTGAAGCTTTCTTT	CASSADQGTGPEAFF
.	.	TRBV19	TRBJ1-4	TGTGCCAGTAGTATAAAGACAGATAATGAAAAACTGTTTTTT	CASSIKTDNEKLFF
.	.	TRBV2	TRBJ1-2	TGTGCCAGCAAGGGGAGGGACGACCGAAGCTACACCTTC	CASKGRDDRSYTF
.	TRBD1	TRBV29-1	TRBJ1-1	TGCAGCGGGGGACAGGGGTATGAAGCTTTCTTT	CSGGQGYEAFF
few	TRBD1	TRBV10-1	TRBJ1-1	TGCGCCAGCAGTAGGGACAGAAACACTGAAGCTTTCTTT	CASSRDRNTEAFF
few	.	TRBV30	TRBJ2-7	TGTGCCTGGAGGGGCCCCGGGGCCTACGAGCAGTACTTC	CAWRGPGAYEQYF
.	.	TRBV7-8	TRBJ2-6	TGTGCCAGCAGCCTCCCCGGTGGCTCTGGGGCCAACGTCCTGACTTTC	CASSLPGGSGANVLTF
.	TRBD1	TRBV4-3	TRBJ1-4	TGCGCCAGCAGCCGGGACAGGGGGCGGGATGAAAAACTGTTTTTT	CASSRDRGRDEKLFF
.	.	TRBV19	TRBJ1-5	TGTGCCAGTAGTATAAGGACAGCCGACAATCAGCCCCAGCATTTT	CASSIRTADNQPQHF